Below, 25 T cell receptor beta chains from the same sample are listed, as sequenced in a study of CD8+ T cells in alopecia areata. Once RNA had been extracted, it was reverse transcribed into cDNA to act as the sequencing template. Clones were sequenced by immunoSEQ multiplex PCR, and TCRdb holds only the in-frame ones, with some missing. The data hold 150,000 to 200,000 clones, with about 60% observed a single time. The starting material was CD4+ T cells sorted from blood, obtained at week 0. These TCRs come from a human donor with alopecia areata.

As DNA, the CDR3 is TGTGCCACCAGCAGAGCCCCGACAGGAGCTAACTATGGCTACACCTTC. It encodes CATSRAPTGANYGYTF. V is TRBV15 and J is TRBJ1-2, with TRBD1 as a possible D gene (6 bases). V lost 1 base and J lost 0, with 12 bases in between. Looked up from germline, CDR1 is LNHNV and CDR2 is YYDKDF (reference sequence). The CDR3 loop spans 16 amino acids.

This clone was counted a few times. V gene TRBV7-2 combines with J gene TRBJ2-4; 8 bases fit TRBD2. V lost 5 bases and J lost 6; bases outside the gene matches: 6. The CDR3 extends over 14 amino acids. Germline lookup yields CDR1 SGHTA and CDR2 FQGNSA. The CDR3 bases are TGTGCCAGCAGCCCCCACGCGGGAGGAAACATTCAGTACTTC. This sequence encodes CASSPHAGGNIQYF.

The CDR3 DNA sequence: TGTGCCACCAGCACAAGGGCCCCCAGCTCCTACAATGAGCAGTTCTTC. This codes for CATSTRAPSSYNEQFF. This chain joins TRBV15 and TRBJ2-1; no reliable D call. V lost 4 bases and J 0 bases, leaving 13 bases between the germline ends. CDR3 length: 16 residues. Germline values: CDR1 LNHNV, CDR2 YYDKDF (reference sequence).

CDR3 amino acids: CASSPRTGSPEQYF. As DNA, the CDR3 is TGTGCCAGCTCACCAAGGACAGGGTCGCCCGAGCAGTACTTC. V usage is TRBV18 and J usage is TRBJ2-7; 8 nucleotides line up with TRBD1. The trim removed 2 bases at V and 6 bases at J, leaving 6 bases unmatched. This CDR3 has 14 residues. Germline CDR1 and CDR2: KGHSH and LQKENI.

The rearrangement uses TRBV6-6 and TRBJ1-1; D is uncertain. The germline V gene encodes CDR1 MNHNY and CDR2 SVGAGI (reference sequence). The CDR3 runs 15 residues. V was trimmed by 4 bases and J by 0 bases, leaving 12 bases between them. CDR3 sequence (DNA): TGTGCCAGCAGTTGGTCAGACCCCATGAACACTGAAGCTTTCTTT. It yields the protein CASSWSDPMNTEAFF.

This chain connects TRBV27 to TRBJ2-1, with D possibly called TRBD1 or TRBD2 (5 bases each). Per germline, CDR1 MNHEY and CDR2 SMNVEV (reference sequence). The CDR3 runs to 16 residues. The germline V and J ends were trimmed by 5 bases and 5 bases, with 19 bases remaining between them. The CDR3 loop reads CASSPGALLVNNEQFF. The CDR3, as DNA: TGTGCCAGCAGTCCCGGGGCCCTACTTGTTAACAATGAGCAGTTCTTC.

The chain recombines TRBV5-1 with TRBJ1-6; D unclear. Trimming took 2 bases from V and 6 from J, leaving 12 bases between them. CDR1 SGHRS and CDR2 YFSETQ come from the germline V gene. CDR3 length: 15 amino acids. CDR3 amino acids: CASSFEPTSNSPLHF. CDR3 bases: TGCGCCAGCAGCTTCGAGCCCACAAGTAATTCACCCCTCCACTTT. The full variable domain, its missing parts supplied by reference TRBV5-1 and TRBJ1-6, is KAGVTQTPRYLIKTRGQQVTLSCSPISGHRSVSWYQQTPGQGLQFLFEYFSETQRNKGNFPGRFSGRQFSNSRSEMNVSTLELGDSALYLCASSFEPTSNSPLHFGNGTRLTVT.

The CDR3 DNA sequence: TGTGCCTGGGGGAGTTCCTATAATTCACCCCTCCACTTT. Amino acids: CAWGSSYNSPLHF. The chain joins TRBV30 to TRBJ1-6; D is ambiguous. This CDR3 is built from 13 residues. The germline V and J ends were trimmed by 5 bases and 1 base, with 6 bases remaining between them. Germline lookup yields CDR1 GTSNPN and CDR2 SVGIG (reference sequence).

This clone was found a few times. The chain has TRBV30 and TRBJ2-6; D is uncertain. Germline V gene lookup returns CDR1 GTSNPN and CDR2 SVGIG (reference sequence). The CDR3 is 16 residues long. Trimming pared 6 bases from V and 4 bases from J, leaving 19 bases between. In DNA form, the CDR3 reads TGTGCCTGCCCCTTGGAGAGAAAGTCCGGGGCCAACGTCCTGACTTTC. Translating gives CACPLERKSGANVLTF. Based on the CDR3 plus reference TRBV30 and TRBJ2-6, the full variable domain is SQTIHQWPATLVQPVGSPLSLECTVEGTSNPNLYWYRQAAGRGLQLLFYSVGIGQISSEVPQNLSASRPQDRQFILSSKKLLLSDSGFYLCACPLERKSGANVLTFGAGSRLTVL.

The rearrangement links TRBV15 to TRBJ2-7; TRBD1 matches at 7 bases. V gave up 3 bases and J gave up 2 bases; unmatched junction bases: 4. Per germline, CDR1 LNHNV and CDR2 YYDKDF (reference sequence). CDR3 length: 14 amino acids. In DNA form, the CDR3 reads TGTGCCACCAGCAGGAACAGGGGCGCCTACGAGCAGTACTTC. Its protein is CATSRNRGAYEQYF.

The V and J genes are TRBV30 and TRBJ1-5; 8 bases match TRBD1. Germline V gives CDR1 GTSNPN, CDR2 SVGIG (reference sequence). V dropped 1 base and J dropped 7; count of bases not matched to a gene: 12. The CDR3 is 16 amino acids. CDR3 sequence (DNA): TGTGCCTGGAGTGCGGGTTCAGGGCACAGGGGGCAGCCCCAGCATTTT. Its protein product is CAWSAGSGHRGQPQHF.

This chain uses TRBV6-1 with TRBJ1-1, with D possibly being TRBD1 (6 bases). Germline values: CDR1 MNHNS, CDR2 SASEGT. Trimming stripped 8 bases from V and 1 base from J, with 14 bases between. This CDR3 is built from 14 residues. In DNA, the CDR3 is TGTGCCAGCGTCACGGGGGGCGCGAACACTGAAGCTTTCTTT. Translated: CASVTGGANTEAFF.

This clone came up once. J is TRBJ1-5 and V is TRBV10-3; D might be TRBD1 (5 bases). Trimming removed 4 bases from V and 5 bases from J, with 9 bases in between. Germline V gene data show CDR1 as ENHRY and CDR2 as SYGVKD. The CDR3 runs 13 residues. The CDR3 sequence: CAISGGRDQPQHF. The CDR3 coding sequence is TGTGCCATCAGTGGGGGACGGGATCAGCCCCAGCATTTT.

The chain carries TRBV20-1 and TRBJ2-7; 7 positions agree with TRBD2. The CDR3 is 11 amino acids. Losses at the gene ends were 5 bases for V and 6 bases for J; bases not matched to a gene: 4. Germline V CDR1 and CDR2: DFQATT, SNEGSKA (reference sequence). The CDR3 coding sequence is TGCAGTGCTGCCGGACTAGTCGAGCAGTACTTC. This encodes CSAAGLVEQYF.

With regard to this clone: Other DNA sequences in the sample encode the same CDR3. This chain links TRBV29-1 with TRBJ1-2, with a possible D match to TRBD1 (6 bases). There are 12 residues in the CDR3. Per the germline V gene, CDR1 is SQVTM and CDR2 is ANQGSEA. V lost 4 bases and J lost 2, with 8 bases in between. The CDR3, as DNA: TGCAGCGTTGCAGGGGCGAACTATGGCTACACCTTC. Residues: CSVAGANYGYTF.

This clone was counted a few times. The J gene is TRBJ1-1, the V gene TRBV19, with D perhaps TRBD1 (6 bases). V lost 5 bases and J lost 2, with 15 bases in between. The germline gives CDR1 LNHDA, CDR2 SQIVND (reference sequence). CDR3 length: 15 residues. CDR3 nucleotide sequence: TGTGCCAGTAGTTCTGTAGGGGGGTTTAACACTGAAGCTTTCTTT. Translation gives CASSSVGGFNTEAFF.

This clone was observed a handful of times. DNA of the CDR3: TGTGCCAGCAGTGGCCCCACCCTGTCAGAGACCCAGTACTTC. Protein: CASSGPTLSETQYF. V usage is TRBV13 and J usage is TRBJ2-5; the D is unclear. V lost 6 bases and J 4 bases, leaving 15 bases between the germline ends. CDR1 is PRHDT, CDR2 FYEKMQ, per germline (reference sequence). The CDR3 contains 14 residues.

The V call is TRBV30, the J call TRBJ1-4; no definite D call. Trimming removed 5 bases from V and 3 bases from J, with 7 bases in between. Per the germline V gene, CDR1 is GTSNPN and CDR2 is SVGIG (reference sequence). This CDR3 has 12 amino acids. Here the CDR3 DNA reads TGTGCCTGGGACCGACCTAATGAAAAACTGTTTTTT. Translating it yields CAWDRPNEKLFF.

This chain joins TRBV29-1 and TRBJ1-3, with D perhaps matching TRBD1 (5 bases). The V gene lost 6 bases and the J gene lost 4 bases, with 13 bases spanning the gap. This CDR3 spans 13 amino acids. Per germline, CDR1 SQVTM and CDR2 ANQGSEA. CDR3 bases: TGCAGCGTGGCCCGGGACGGGGGAAACACCATATATTTT. Its protein product is CSVARDGGNTIYF.

The CDR3 region is CASSAGTGTMETQYF. For the CDR3, the DNA is TGCGCCAGCAGCGCAGGGACAGGGACTATGGAGACCCAGTACTTC. The rearrangement joins TRBV5-1 to TRBJ2-5; 9 nucleotides match TRBD1. V dropped 4 bases and J dropped 5; count of bases not matched to a gene: 9. Per the germline V gene, CDR1 is SGHRS and CDR2 is YFSETQ. This CDR3 region has 15 residues.

This clone turned up a few times. The chain uses TRBV4-2 and TRBJ1-4, with D tentatively TRBD1 (5 bases). The germline CDR1 and CDR2 sequences are LGHNA and YNFKEQ. There are 16 residues in the CDR3. V lost 1 base and J 6 bases, leaving 15 bases between the germline ends. In DNA form, the CDR3 reads TGTGCCAGCAGCCAAGTCGGAGGGACCGGTGATGAAAAACTGTTTTTT. Translating it yields CASSQVGGTGDEKLFF.

The rearrangement links TRBV25-1 to TRBJ1-5; D unresolved. Trimming took off 4 bases at V and 6 bases at J, with 16 bases between the two ends. CDR1 is MGHDK, CDR2 SYGVNS, per germline. The CDR3 is 15 residues long. The CDR3 sequence: CASSGPSDTIQPQHF. For the CDR3, the DNA is TGTGCCAGCAGTGGCCCGAGCGACACCATTCAGCCCCAGCATTTT.

V and J are TRBV5-1 and TRBJ2-5; possibly TRBD1 for D (6 bases). The CDR3 sequence is 14 residues long. From germline, CDR1 is SGHRS and CDR2 YFSETQ. V lost 0 bases to trimming and J lost 2 bases, with 8 bases between them. CDR3 sequence reads: CASSLGQAQETQYF. As DNA, the CDR3 is TGCGCCAGCAGCTTGGGACAGGCGCAAGAGACCCAGTACTTC.

J is TRBJ1-3 and V is TRBV30; D gene uncertain. The CDR3 is 14 amino acids. The V end lost 1 base, the J end lost 0 bases, and 7 bases lay between the germline ends. Germline CDR1 GTSNPN, CDR2 SVGIG (reference sequence). The CDR3 here is CAWSGLFSGNTIYF. For the CDR3, the DNA is TGTGCCTGGAGTGGATTGTTCTCTGGAAACACCATATATTTT. The complete variable domain, with remaining parts taken from reference TRBV30 and TRBJ1-3, reads SQTIHQWPATLVQPVGSPLSLECTVEGTSNPNLYWYRQAAGRGLQLLFYSVGIGQISSEVPQNLSASRPQDRQFILSSKKLLLSDSGFYLCAWSGLFSGNTIYFGEGSWLTVV.

This clone has only a few counts. The chain couples TRBV29-1 to TRBJ2-7; 8 nucleotides match TRBD1. Germline CDR1 reads SQVTM; CDR2 reads ANQGSEA. Unmatched junction bases numbered 17, after V lost 4 bases and J lost 6 bases. There are 16 residues in the CDR3. The CDR3 DNA follows: TGCAGCGTTGGGGACAGGTTAACTCCGGGTCCAATCGAGCAGTACTTC. As protein: CSVGDRLTPGPIEQYF.